The 8 T cell receptor beta chains reported below all come from one sample, sequenced in a study of T cell responses to AZD1222 COVID-19 vaccine. The table came from immunoSEQ multiplex PCR; TCRdb's copy has only in-frame clones and leaves some out. The table lists around 140,000 clones, just over 90% of them singletons. Sequencing used peripheral blood, obtained on day 0 of AZD1222 vaccination. The source of these receptors is an adult in good health.

V usage is TRBV5-1 and J usage is TRBJ2-5, with TRBD1 matching 8 bases. The CDR3 runs 15 residues. Trimming took 4 bases from V and 3 from J; bases not matched to a gene: 8. Germline CDR1 reads SGHRS; CDR2 reads YFSETQ. The CDR3 spells CASSAGQGREETQYF. In DNA form, the CDR3 reads TGCGCCAGCAGCGCCGGACAGGGAAGGGAAGAGACCCAGTACTTC. Drawing the rest from reference TRBV5-1 and TRBJ2-5, the complete variable domain is KAGVTQTPRYLIKTRGQQVTLSCSPISGHRSVSWYQQTPGQGLQFLFEYFSETQRNKGNFPGRFSGRQFSNSRSEMNVSTLELGDSALYLCASSAGQGREETQYFGPGTRLLVL.

The V and J genes are TRBV28 and TRBJ1-1, with D tentatively TRBD1 (6 bases). Between the trimmed V and J ends, which lost 3 bases and 10 bases, there was a span of 15 bases. This CDR3 has 13 amino acids. Germline lookup yields CDR1 MDHEN and CDR2 SYDVKM. CDR3 nucleotide sequence: TGTGCCAGCAGTTTTCAGGGGCCCGGGGGAGCTTTCTTT. Protein product: CASSFQGPGGAFF.

The rearrangement uses TRBV20-1 and TRBJ1-2; D uncertain. Germline V CDR1 and CDR2: DFQATT, SNEGSKA (reference sequence). The CDR3 contains 11 residues. V lost 5 bases and J lost 8, with 12 bases in between. CDR3 protein: CSAYFAGGYTF. CDR3 in DNA: TGCAGTGCTTACTTTGCGGGCGGCTACACCTTC.

The DNA of the CDR3 is TGTGCCAGCAGTGGGACAGTGCGCAATGAGCAGTTCTTC. It yields the protein CASSGTVRNEQFF. The chain recombines TRBV6-2 or TRBV6-3 with TRBJ2-1; 7 nucleotides line up with TRBD1. The germline V gene has CDR1 MNHEY and CDR2 SVGEGT. This CDR3 is 13 amino acids long. V was clipped by 5 bases and J by 6 bases; unmatched bases: 4.

The J gene is TRBJ1-6, the V gene TRBV6-5; D is undetermined. The ends were cut back, 4 bases at V and 8 bases at J, with 12 bases in the middle. Germline lookup yields CDR1 MNHEY and CDR2 SVGAGI. The CDR3 is 14 residues long. The CDR3 spells CASSLGSYDSPLHF. The CDR3 region has the DNA TGTGCCAGCAGTTTGGGTAGTTACGATTCACCCCTCCACTTT.

This sequence joins TRBV12-5 and TRBJ2-7, with 10 positions matching TRBD1. J was trimmed by 1 base and V by 4 bases; bases with no gene match: 1. This CDR3 spans 14 amino acids. Germline-derived CDR1 and CDR2 are LGHNT and FRNRAP. CDR3 residues: CASGWTGGSYEQYF. The CDR3 coding sequence is TGTGCTAGTGGTTGGACAGGGGGGTCCTACGAGCAGTACTTC.

The chain employs TRBV5-6 and TRBJ1-1; D is unclear. CDR3 length: 14 residues. CDR1 and CDR2 (germline): SGHDT, YYEEEE. Deletions cut 8 bases from V and 0 bases from J, with 14 bases between. CDR3 sequence reads: CASNYDPLNTEAFF. DNA for the CDR3: TGTGCCAGTAATTACGACCCCCTGAACACTGAAGCTTTCTTT.

The gene calls are TRBV7-9 and TRBJ2-7, with D perhaps matching TRBD1 or TRBD2 (5 bases each). CDR1 and CDR2 (germline): SEHNR, FQNEAQ (reference sequence). The CDR3 covers 13 residues. V was shortened by 8 bases and J by 7 bases, with 18 bases between the two germline ends. The chain's CDR3 is CASGGPNLGEQYF. CDR3 nucleotide sequence: TGTGCCAGCGGGGGTCCCAATTTAGGTGAGCAGTACTTC. Filled out from reference TRBV7-9 and TRBJ2-7, the complete variable domain reads DTGVSQNPRHKITKRGQNVTFRCDPISEHNRLYWYRQTLGQGPEFLTYFQNEAQLEKSRLLSDRFSAERPKGSFSTLEIQRTEQGDSAMYLCASGGPNLGEQYFGPGTRLTVT.